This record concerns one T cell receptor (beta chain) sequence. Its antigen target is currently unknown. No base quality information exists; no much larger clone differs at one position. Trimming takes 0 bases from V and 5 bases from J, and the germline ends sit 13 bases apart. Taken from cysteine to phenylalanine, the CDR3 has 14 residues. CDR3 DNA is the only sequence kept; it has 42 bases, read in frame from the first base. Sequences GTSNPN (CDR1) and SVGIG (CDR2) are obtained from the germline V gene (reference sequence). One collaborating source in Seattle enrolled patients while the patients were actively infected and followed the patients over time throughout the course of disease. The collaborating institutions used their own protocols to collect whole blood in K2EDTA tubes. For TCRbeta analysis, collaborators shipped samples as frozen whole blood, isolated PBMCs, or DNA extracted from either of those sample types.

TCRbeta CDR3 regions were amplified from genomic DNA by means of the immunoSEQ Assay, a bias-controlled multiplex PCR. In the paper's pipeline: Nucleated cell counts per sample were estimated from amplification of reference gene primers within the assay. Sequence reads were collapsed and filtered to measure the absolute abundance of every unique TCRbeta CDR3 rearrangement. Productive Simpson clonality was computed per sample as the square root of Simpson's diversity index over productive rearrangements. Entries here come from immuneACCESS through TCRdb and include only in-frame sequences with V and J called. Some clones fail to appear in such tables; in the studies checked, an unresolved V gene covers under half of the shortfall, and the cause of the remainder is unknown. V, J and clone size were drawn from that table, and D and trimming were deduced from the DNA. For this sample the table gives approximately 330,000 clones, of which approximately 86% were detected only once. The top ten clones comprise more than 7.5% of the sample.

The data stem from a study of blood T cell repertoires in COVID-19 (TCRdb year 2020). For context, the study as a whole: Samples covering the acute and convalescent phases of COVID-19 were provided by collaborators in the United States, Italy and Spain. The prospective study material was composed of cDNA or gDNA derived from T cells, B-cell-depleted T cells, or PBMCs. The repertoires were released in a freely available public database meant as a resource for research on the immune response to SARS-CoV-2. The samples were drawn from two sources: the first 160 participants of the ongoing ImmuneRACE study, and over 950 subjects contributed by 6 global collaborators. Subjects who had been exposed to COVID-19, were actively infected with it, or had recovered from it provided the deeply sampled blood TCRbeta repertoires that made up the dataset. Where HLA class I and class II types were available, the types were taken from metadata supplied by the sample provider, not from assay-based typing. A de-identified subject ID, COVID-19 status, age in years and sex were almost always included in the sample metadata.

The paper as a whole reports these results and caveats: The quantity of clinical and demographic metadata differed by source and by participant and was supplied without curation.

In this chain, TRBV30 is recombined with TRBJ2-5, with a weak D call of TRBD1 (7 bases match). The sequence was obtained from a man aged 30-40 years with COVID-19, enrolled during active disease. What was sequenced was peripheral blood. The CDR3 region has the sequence CAWSVGGAGETQYF. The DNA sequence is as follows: TGTGCCTGGAGTGTAGGGGGCGCGGGGGAGACCCAGTACTTC.